What follows describes a single T cell receptor (beta chain). Its cognate antigen is unknown. This specimen belongs to a study of blood T cells in healthy people across ages. Overall study: Researchers report that template switching captured about one barcoded beta molecule per two T cells. Findings and caveats of the study: Naive CD4+ cells and diversity were both higher in long-lived donors than in aged donors.

About 10 milliliters of peripheral blood were drawn from each donor into EDTA-treated tubes. The trim removed 6 bases at V and 7 bases at J, leaving 4 bases unmatched. The CDR3 is 13 amino acids. Germline loops: CDR1 SEHNR, CDR2 FQNEAQ (reference sequence). The second PCR ran about 6 to 12 cycles with a sample-barcoded 5' primer and J-beta primers. One entry per CDR3 protein results from TCRdb running MiXCR on the 5' RACE reads. The sample records around 1.5 million distinct CDR3 sequences, 42% being singletons. The receptor was isolated from a young woman in good health. The material sequenced was blood. The V call is TRBV7-9, the J call TRBJ2-1, with 9 positions matching TRBD2. The CDR3 bases are TGTGCCAGCAGTACTAGCGGGTTGAATGAGCAGTTCTTC. The encoded protein is CASSTSGLNEQFF.